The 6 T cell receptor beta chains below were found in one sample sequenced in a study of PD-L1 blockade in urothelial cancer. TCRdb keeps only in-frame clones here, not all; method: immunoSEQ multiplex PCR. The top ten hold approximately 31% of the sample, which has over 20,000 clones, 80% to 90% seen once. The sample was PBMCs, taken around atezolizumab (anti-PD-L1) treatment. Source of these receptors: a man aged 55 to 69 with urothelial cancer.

CDR3: CASSAQGVIRTDTQYF. As DNA, the CDR3 is TGTGCCAGCAGTGCCCAGGGCGTGATCCGCACAGATACGCAGTATTTT. V and J are TRBV25-1 and TRBJ2-3, with a weak D call TRBD1 (5 bases). The CDR3 has 16 amino acids. Trimming cost V 4 bases and J 1 base, with 15 bases left between them. Germline V CDR1 and CDR2: MGHDK, SYGVNS.

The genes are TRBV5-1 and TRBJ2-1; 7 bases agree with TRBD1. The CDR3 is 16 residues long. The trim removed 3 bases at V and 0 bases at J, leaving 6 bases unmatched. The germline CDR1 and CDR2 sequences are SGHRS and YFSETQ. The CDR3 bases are TGCGCCAGCAGCTCAAAGGGACAGAGCTCCTACAATGAGCAGTTCTTC. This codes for CASSSKGQSSYNEQFF.

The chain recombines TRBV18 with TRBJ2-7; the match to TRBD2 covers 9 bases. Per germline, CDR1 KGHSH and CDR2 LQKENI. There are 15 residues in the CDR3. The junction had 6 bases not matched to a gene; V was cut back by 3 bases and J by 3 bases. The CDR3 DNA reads TGTGCCAGCTCACCGTCGACTAGCGGTCGCTACGAGCAGTACTTC. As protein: CASSPSTSGRYEQYF.

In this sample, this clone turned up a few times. CDR3 residues: CASRVPGQGAQWNEQFF. CDR3 nucleotides: TGTGCCAGCAGGGTCCCGGGACAGGGGGCGCAATGGAATGAGCAGTTCTTC. The chain has TRBV7-3 and TRBJ2-1, with 12 bases identical to TRBD1. Germline loops: CDR1 SGHTA, CDR2 FQGTGA. After removal of 6 bases from V and 7 bases from J, the junction contained 13 bases not matched to a gene. This CDR3 spans 17 amino acids. The full variable domain, its missing parts supplied by reference TRBV7-3 and TRBJ2-1, is GAGVSQTPSNKVTEKGKYVELRCDPISGHTALYWYRQSLGQGPEFLIYFQGTGAADDSGLPNDRFFAVRPEGSVSTLKIQRTERGDSAVYLCASRVPGQGAQWNEQFFGPGTRLTVL.

Here the CDR3 reads CATSREGRGYTF. The CDR3 bases are TGTGCCACCAGCAGAGAGGGGCGAGGCTACACCTTC. The chain links TRBV15 to TRBJ1-2, with D perhaps matching TRBD1 (5 bases). Per the germline V gene, CDR1 is LNHNV and CDR2 is YYDKDF (reference sequence). The CDR3 covers 12 residues. V was pared by 0 bases and J by 8 bases, with 7 bases between.

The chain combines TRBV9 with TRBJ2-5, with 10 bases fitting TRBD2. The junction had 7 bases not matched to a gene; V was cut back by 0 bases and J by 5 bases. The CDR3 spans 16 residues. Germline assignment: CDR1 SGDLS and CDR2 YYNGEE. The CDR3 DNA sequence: TGTGCCAGCAGCGTAGGTAGTAGCGGGGGGCGGGAGACCCAGTACTTC. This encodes CASSVGSSGGRETQYF.